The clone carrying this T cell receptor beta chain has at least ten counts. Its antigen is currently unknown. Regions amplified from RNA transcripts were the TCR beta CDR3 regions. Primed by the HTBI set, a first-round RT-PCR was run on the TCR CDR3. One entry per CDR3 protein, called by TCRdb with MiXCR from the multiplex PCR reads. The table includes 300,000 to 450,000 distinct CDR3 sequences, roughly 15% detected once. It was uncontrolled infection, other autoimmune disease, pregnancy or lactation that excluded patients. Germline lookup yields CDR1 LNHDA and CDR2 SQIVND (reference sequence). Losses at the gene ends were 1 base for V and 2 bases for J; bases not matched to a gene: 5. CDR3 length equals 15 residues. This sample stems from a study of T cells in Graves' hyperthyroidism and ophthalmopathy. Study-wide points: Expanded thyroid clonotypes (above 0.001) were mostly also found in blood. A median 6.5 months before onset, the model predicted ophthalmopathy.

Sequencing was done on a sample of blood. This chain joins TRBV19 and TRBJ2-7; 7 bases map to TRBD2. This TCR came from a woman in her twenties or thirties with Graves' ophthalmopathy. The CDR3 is CASSIVRGGAYEQYF. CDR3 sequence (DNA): TGTGCCAGTAGTATAGTCCGCGGGGGAGCCTACGAGCAGTACTTC.